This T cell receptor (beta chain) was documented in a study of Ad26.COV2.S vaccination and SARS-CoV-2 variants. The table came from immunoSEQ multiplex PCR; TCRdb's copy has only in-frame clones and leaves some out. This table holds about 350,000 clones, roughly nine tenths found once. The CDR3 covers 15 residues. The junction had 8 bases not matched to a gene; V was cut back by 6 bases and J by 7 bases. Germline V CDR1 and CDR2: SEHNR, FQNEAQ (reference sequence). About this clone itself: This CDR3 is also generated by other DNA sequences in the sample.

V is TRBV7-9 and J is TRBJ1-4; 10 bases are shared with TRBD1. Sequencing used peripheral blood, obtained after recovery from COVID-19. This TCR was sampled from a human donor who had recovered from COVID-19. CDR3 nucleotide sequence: TGTGCCAGCAGTTCGACAGGGGGCGTTGGTGAAAAACTGTTTTTT. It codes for CASSSTGGVGEKLFF. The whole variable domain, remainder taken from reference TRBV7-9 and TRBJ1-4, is DTGVSQNPRHKITKRGQNVTFRCDPISEHNRLYWYRQTLGQGPEFLTYFQNEAQLEKSRLLSDRFSAERPKGSFSTLEIQRTEQGDSAMYLCASSSTGGVGEKLFFGSGTQLSVL.